Each of the 21 T cell receptor beta chains below was sequenced from the same sample in a study of blood T cell repertoires in COVID-19. Sequencing was performed with immunoSEQ multiplex PCR; in TCRdb, only in-frame clones are kept and a portion is missing. The sample holds roughly 170,000 clones; 80% to 90% are singletons and the top ten take roughly 4%. The sequenced sample was PBMCs or T cells enriched from blood (not recorded which). These receptors came from a woman in her fifties or sixties in a cohort exposed to, infected with or recovered from COVID-19 (not recorded which).

The chain uses TRBV5-6 and TRBJ2-5, with 7 bases fitting TRBD1. The V gene's germline CDR1 is SGHDT and CDR2 YYEEEE. V lost 4 bases and J lost 0; bases outside the gene matches: 15. The CDR3 consists of 18 residues. CDR3 sequence (DNA): TGTGCCAGCAGCCCCCTTTTGGTAGGGGGCCTGTACCAAGAGACCCAGTACTTC. It specifies CASSPLLVGGLYQETQYF.

This chain uses TRBV19 with TRBJ2-7, with 7 bases fitting TRBD1. Trimming took 6 bases from V and 0 from J; bases not matched to a gene: 2. The germline gives CDR1 LNHDA, CDR2 SQIVND (reference sequence). The length of the CDR3 is 13 residues. The CDR3 DNA follows: TGTGCCAGTAGGAGGGGGCCCTCCTACGAGCAGTACTTC. This codes for CASRRGPSYEQYF.

The chain couples TRBV5-1 to TRBJ1-1; no definite D call. Germline V gene lookup returns CDR1 SGHRS and CDR2 YFSETQ. The germline V and J ends were trimmed by 4 bases and 5 bases, with 15 bases remaining between them. The CDR3 is 14 amino acids. The CDR3 DNA sequence: TGCGCCAGCAGCCTCCCCTTTGGTCAGACTGAAGCTTTCTTT. This sequence encodes CASSLPFGQTEAFF.

The chain combines TRBV11-2 with TRBJ2-3; D gene uncertain. CDR3 length: 14 amino acids. V was pared by 1 base and J by 0 bases, with 5 bases between. Germline CDR1 SGHAT, CDR2 FQNNGV. Here the CDR3 reads CASSLALSTDTQYF. The CDR3 bases are TGTGCCAGCAGCTTAGCTTTAAGCACAGATACGCAGTATTTT. The full variable domain, in which reference TRBV11-2 and TRBJ2-3 provide the parts outside the CDR3, is EAGVAQSPRYKIIEKRQSVAFWCNPISGHATLYWYQQILGQGPKLLIQFQNNGVVDDSQLPKDRFSAERLKGVDSTLKIQPAKLEDSAVYLCASSLALSTDTQYFGPGTRLTVL.

The gene calls are TRBV7-3 and TRBJ2-3, with 7 bases identical to TRBD2. The CDR3 has 19 residues. Germline values: CDR1 SGHTA, CDR2 FQGTGA. V shed 0 bases and J 5 bases; nucleotides not matched to a gene: 17. The CDR3 coding sequence is TGTGCCAGCAGCTTAACAGGAAGTACCGGGACTAATCCCCTAGATACGCAGTATTTT. It specifies CASSLTGSTGTNPLDTQYF.

This chain joins TRBV3-1 (or the pseudogene TRBV3-2) and TRBJ2-7; maybe TRBD2 (5 bases). The CDR3 is 12 amino acids. Germline V gene data show CDR1 as LGHDT and CDR2 as YNNKEL (reference sequence). The V and J ends lost 4 bases and 6 bases respectively, with 10 bases between them. The DNA of the CDR3 is TGTGCCAGCAGCCCGGGATTTGCCGAGCAGTACTTC. Its translation is CASSPGFAEQYF.

The rearrangement joins TRBV6-1 to TRBJ1-5; possible D gene TRBD1, 6 bases. Germline CDR1 reads MNHNS; CDR2 reads SASEGT. This CDR3 comprises 15 residues. V lost 1 base and J lost 7, with 14 bases in between. The CDR3 coding sequence is TGTGCCAGCAGTGAAGAAGGGGGATTCGGGCAGCCCCAGCATTTT. Protein sequence: CASSEEGGFGQPQHF.

This rearrangement joins TRBV6-5 to TRBJ2-5; 7 bases are shared with TRBD1. The CDR3 has 14 amino acids. After removal of 1 base from V and 3 bases from J, the junction contained 2 bases not matched to a gene. Germline values: CDR1 MNHEY, CDR2 SVGAGI. The CDR3 protein is CASSYWQGEETQYF. The CDR3 region has the DNA TGTGCCAGCAGTTACTGGCAGGGGGAAGAGACCCAGTACTTC.

DNA of the CDR3: TGTGCCAGCAGCCAAGCAGGGGCGCGGGCTCAGTACTTC. It encodes CASSQAGARAQYF. The chain is built from TRBV14 and TRBJ2-4, with D perhaps TRBD1 (6 bases). V shed 1 base and J shed 12 bases, with 13 bases lying between them. The CDR3 is 13 amino acids. The germline gives CDR1 SGHDN, CDR2 FVKESK.

The V and J genes are TRBV25-1 and TRBJ1-1; 10 bases fit TRBD1. V lost 5 bases to trimming and J lost 7 bases; unmatched junction nucleotides: 10. CDR3 length: 15 residues. Germline CDR1 reads MGHDK; CDR2 reads SYGVNS. The CDR3 DNA reads as TGTGCCAGCAGTCCTACCACCGGGACAGGGGATGAAGCTTTCTTT. Its protein is CASSPTTGTGDEAFF.

The genes are TRBV5-3 and TRBJ1-6; D gene unclear. TRBV5-3 is designated an ORF whose function remains uncertain. The CDR3 consists of 16 residues. Trimming stripped 0 bases from V and 5 bases from J, with 12 bases between. DNA of the CDR3: TGTGCCAGAAGCTTGGGTAGCGTGCGGAATAATTCACCCCTCCACTTT. This gives the protein CARSLGSVRNNSPLHF.

V is TRBV7-2 and J is TRBJ2-2, with 9 bases aligning to TRBD2. Germline CDR1 reads SGHTA; CDR2 reads FQGNSA. V lost 6 bases and J lost 7; bases outside the gene matches: 12. This CDR3 has 16 residues. The CDR3 DNA is TGTGCCAGCAGTCGACTTCTAGCGGGACGGGGCGGGGAGCTGTTTTTT. It encodes CASSRLLAGRGGELFF.

The chain recombines TRBV7-9 with TRBJ2-5, with D possibly being TRBD2 (6 bases). Germline assignment: CDR1 SEHNR and CDR2 FQNEAQ (reference sequence). The CDR3 is made up of 15 amino acids. V was trimmed by 1 base and J by 4 bases, leaving 13 bases between them. The CDR3 protein is CASSLVAGPLETQYF. CDR3 sequence (DNA): TGTGCCAGCAGCTTAGTCGCGGGACCGCTAGAGACCCAGTACTTC. Supplemented by reference TRBV7-9 and TRBJ2-5, the full variable domain reads DTGVSQNPRHKITKRGQNVTFRCDPISEHNRLYWYRQTLGQGPEFLTYFQNEAQLEKSRLLSDRFSAERPKGSFSTLEIQRTEQGDSAMYLCASSLVAGPLETQYFGPGTRLLVL.

This clone occurred a few times. The V and J genes are TRBV28 and TRBJ2-3, with 7 bases matching TRBD2. V lost 5 bases to trimming and J lost 3 bases; unmatched junction nucleotides: 8. In germline, CDR1 is MDHEN, CDR2 SYDVKM. The CDR3 totals 15 residues. CDR3 residues: CASSQSAGDTDTQYF. As DNA, the CDR3 is TGTGCCAGCAGTCAATCGGCGGGGGATACAGATACGCAGTATTTT.

This chain connects TRBV4-2 to TRBJ1-5, with D possibly TRBD1 on 5 matching bases. V gave up 0 bases and J gave up 6 bases, with 9 bases separating them. CDR3 length: 14 amino acids. Per germline, CDR1 LGHNA and CDR2 YNFKEQ. CDR3 sequence: CASSQEPTGQPQHF. The CDR3 DNA reads as TGTGCCAGCAGCCAAGAACCTACAGGTCAGCCCCAGCATTTT.

The CDR3 region is CATRAGGEYNEQFF. Written as DNA, the CDR3 is TGTGCCACAAGAGCGGGAGGGGAATACAATGAGCAGTTCTTC. The rearrangement links TRBV24-1 to TRBJ2-1; 10 nucleotides match TRBD2. Germline V lookup: CDR1 KGHDR, CDR2 SFDVKD. CDR3 length: 14 amino acids. J lost 4 bases, V lost 10 bases, and 6 bases had no gene match.

The rearrangement links TRBV19 to TRBJ2-5; D gene ambiguous. The CDR3 totals 14 residues. V dropped 3 bases and J dropped 5 bases, with 13 bases sitting between them. The germline gives CDR1 LNHDA, CDR2 SQIVND (reference sequence). DNA for the CDR3: TGTGCCAGTAGTATGTATCAGTCGGGTGAGACCCAGTACTTC. Amino acids: CASSMYQSGETQYF.

This chain uses TRBV19 with TRBJ1-2; TRBD1 is a possible D gene (5 bases). Germline V gene sequence: CDR1 LNHDA, CDR2 SQIVND (reference sequence). V was shortened by 3 bases and J by 3 bases, with 14 bases between the two germline ends. The CDR3 runs 15 residues. The CDR3 nucleotides are TGTGCCAGTAGTATCCCAAGGGGCGAGGACTATGGCTACACCTTC. It specifies CASSIPRGEDYGYTF. Combining the CDR3 with reference TRBV19 and TRBJ1-2 gives the whole variable domain DGGITQSPKYLFRKEGQNVTLSCEQNLNHDAMYWYRQDPGQGLRLIYYSQIVNDFQKGDIAEGYSVSREKKESFPLTVTSAQKNPTAFYLCASSIPRGEDYGYTFGSGTRLTVV.

The CDR3 DNA follows: TGCGCCAGCAGCCAAGATCAATTAGGGGGCCGAGGCACAGATACGCAGTATTTT. Amino acids: CASSQDQLGGRGTDTQYF. This rearrangement joins TRBV4-3 to TRBJ2-3; TRBD1 matches 7 bases. V trimming: 0 bases; J trimming: 1 base; junction bases outside the gene matches: 10. Germline V gene sequence: CDR1 LGHNA, CDR2 YSLEER. This CDR3 has 18 residues.

This rearrangement joins TRBV29-1 to TRBJ1-1, with D possibly being TRBD1 (6 bases). This CDR3 spans 14 amino acids. V shed 2 bases and J shed 1 base, with 11 bases lying between them. Germline V gives CDR1 SQVTM, CDR2 ANQGSEA. CDR3 in DNA: TGCAGCGTTGAACGACAGGTCGGGAACACTGAAGCTTTCTTT. It encodes CSVERQVGNTEAFF.

CDR3 in amino acids: CASGVGTGSYEQYF. CDR3 DNA: TGTGCCAGTGGGGTTGGGACAGGATCCTACGAGCAGTACTTC. The V call is TRBV9, the J call TRBJ2-7; TRBD1 matches 8 bases. The CDR3 sequence is 14 residues long. Germline assignment: CDR1 SGDLS and CDR2 YYNGEE. V lost 8 bases to trimming and J lost 1 base; unmatched junction nucleotides: 8. Using reference TRBV9 and TRBJ2-7 for the parts outside the CDR3, the full variable domain is DSGVTQTPKHLITATGQRVTLRCSPRSGDLSVYWYQQSLDQGLQFLIQYYNGEERAKGNILERFSAQQFPDLHSELNLSSLELGDSALYFCASGVGTGSYEQYFGPGTRLTVT.